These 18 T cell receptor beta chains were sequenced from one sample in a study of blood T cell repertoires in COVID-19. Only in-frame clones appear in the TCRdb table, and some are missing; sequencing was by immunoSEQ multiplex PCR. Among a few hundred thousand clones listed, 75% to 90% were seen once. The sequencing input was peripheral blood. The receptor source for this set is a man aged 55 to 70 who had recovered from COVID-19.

CDR3 loop: CASSHSGGSYNEQFF. For the CDR3, the DNA is TGTGCCAGCAGTCATTCCGGGGGTAGCTACAATGAGCAGTTCTTC. V usage is TRBV9 and J usage is TRBJ2-1; D possibly corresponds to TRBD2 (6 bases). The V end was cut by 5 bases, the J end by 3 bases, with 15 bases between. From germline, CDR1 is SGDLS and CDR2 YYNGEE. This CDR3 is built from 15 residues.

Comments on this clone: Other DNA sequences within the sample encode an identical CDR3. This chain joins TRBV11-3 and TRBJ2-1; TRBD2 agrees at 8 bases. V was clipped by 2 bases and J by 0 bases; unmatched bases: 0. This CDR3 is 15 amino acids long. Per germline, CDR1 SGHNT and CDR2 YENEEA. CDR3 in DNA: TGTGCCAGCAGCTTAAGCGGGAGCTCCTACAATGAGCAGTTCTTC. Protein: CASSLSGSSYNEQFF. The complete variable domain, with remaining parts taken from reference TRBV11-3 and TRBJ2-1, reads EAGVVQSPRYKIIEKKQPVAFWCNPISGHNTLYWYLQNLGQGPELLIRYENEEAVDDSQLPKDRFSAERLKGVDSTLKIQPAELGDSAVYLCASSLSGSSYNEQFFGPGTRLTVL.

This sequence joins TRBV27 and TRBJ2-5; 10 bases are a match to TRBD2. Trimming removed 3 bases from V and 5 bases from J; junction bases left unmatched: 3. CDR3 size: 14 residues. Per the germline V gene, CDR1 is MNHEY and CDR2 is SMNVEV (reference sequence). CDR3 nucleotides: TGTGCCAGCAGTTTTAGCGGGGGGAAGGAGACCCAGTACTTC. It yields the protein CASSFSGGKETQYF.

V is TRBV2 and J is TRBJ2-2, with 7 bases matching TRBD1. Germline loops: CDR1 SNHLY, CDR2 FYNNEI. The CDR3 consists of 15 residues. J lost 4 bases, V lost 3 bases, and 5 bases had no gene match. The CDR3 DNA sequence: TGTGCCAGCAGTGAGACAGGGTTGGGCACCGGGGAGCTGTTTTTT. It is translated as CASSETGLGTGELFF.

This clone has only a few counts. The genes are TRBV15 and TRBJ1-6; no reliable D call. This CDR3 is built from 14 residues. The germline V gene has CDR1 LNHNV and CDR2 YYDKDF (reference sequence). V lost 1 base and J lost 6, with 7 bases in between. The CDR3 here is CATSRGETNSPLHF. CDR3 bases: TGTGCCACCAGCAGAGGGGAGACTAATTCACCCCTCCACTTT.

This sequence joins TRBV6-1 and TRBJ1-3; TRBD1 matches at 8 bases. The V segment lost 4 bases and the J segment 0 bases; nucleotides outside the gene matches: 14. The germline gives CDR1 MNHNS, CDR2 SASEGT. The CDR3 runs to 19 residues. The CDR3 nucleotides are TGTGCCAGCAGTGTCCATCGGAGGGACAGGAATCACTCTGGAAACACCATATATTTT. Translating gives CASSVHRRDRNHSGNTIYF.

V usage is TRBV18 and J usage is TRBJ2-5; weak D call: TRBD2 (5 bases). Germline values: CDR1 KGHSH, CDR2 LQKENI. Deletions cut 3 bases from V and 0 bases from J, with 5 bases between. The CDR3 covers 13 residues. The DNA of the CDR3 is TGTGCCAGCTCACCGCGGGACCAAGAGACCCAGTACTTC. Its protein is CASSPRDQETQYF. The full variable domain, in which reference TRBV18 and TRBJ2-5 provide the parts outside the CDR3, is NAGVMQNPRHLVRRRGQEARLRCSPMKGHSHVYWYRQLPEEGLKFMVYLQKENIIDESGMPKERFSAEFPKEGPSILRIQQVVRGDSAAYFCASSPRDQETQYFGPGTRLLVL.

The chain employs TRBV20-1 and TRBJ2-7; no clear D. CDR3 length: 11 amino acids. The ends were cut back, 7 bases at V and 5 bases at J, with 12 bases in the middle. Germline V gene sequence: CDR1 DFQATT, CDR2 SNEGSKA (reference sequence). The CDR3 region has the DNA TGCAGTGGGTTGAGTGTCGACGAGCAGTACTTC. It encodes CSGLSVDEQYF.

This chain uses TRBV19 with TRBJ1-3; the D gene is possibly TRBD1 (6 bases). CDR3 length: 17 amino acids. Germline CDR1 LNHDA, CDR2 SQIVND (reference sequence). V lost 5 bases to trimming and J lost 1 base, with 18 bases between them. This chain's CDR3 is CASSGRRTERSGNTIYF. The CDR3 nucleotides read TGTGCCAGTAGTGGACGCCGGACAGAGCGATCTGGAAACACCATATATTTT.

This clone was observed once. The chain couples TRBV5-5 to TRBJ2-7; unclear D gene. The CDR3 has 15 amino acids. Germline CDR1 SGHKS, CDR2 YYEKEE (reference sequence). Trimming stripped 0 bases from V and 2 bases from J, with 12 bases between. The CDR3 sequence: CASSLGPNLPYEQYF. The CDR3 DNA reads TGTGCCAGCAGCTTGGGTCCTAACCTACCCTACGAGCAGTACTTC.

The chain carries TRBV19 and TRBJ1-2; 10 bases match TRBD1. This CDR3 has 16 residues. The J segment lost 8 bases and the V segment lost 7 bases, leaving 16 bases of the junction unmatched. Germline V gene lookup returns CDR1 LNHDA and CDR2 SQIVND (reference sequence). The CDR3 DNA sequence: TGTGCCAGTACCCAGAGTTTCGGGACAGGGGTGGCCGGCTACACCTTC. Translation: CASTQSFGTGVAGYTF.

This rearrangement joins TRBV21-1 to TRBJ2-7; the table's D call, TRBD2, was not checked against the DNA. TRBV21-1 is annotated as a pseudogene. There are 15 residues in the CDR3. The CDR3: CASSTSRGRSDEQYF. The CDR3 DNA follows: TGTGCCAGCAGCACGAGTCGCGGGAGAAGTGACGAGCAGTACTTC.

The CDR3 reads CASSEGRGPIQETQYF. Here the CDR3 DNA reads TGTGCCAGCAGTGAAGGGCGGGGGCCAATCCAAGAGACCCAGTACTTC. The chain carries TRBV2 and TRBJ2-5, with D possibly being TRBD2 (7 bases). Trimming pared 1 base from V and 1 base from J, leaving 13 bases between. Germline V gives CDR1 SNHLY, CDR2 FYNNEI. The CDR3 runs 16 residues.

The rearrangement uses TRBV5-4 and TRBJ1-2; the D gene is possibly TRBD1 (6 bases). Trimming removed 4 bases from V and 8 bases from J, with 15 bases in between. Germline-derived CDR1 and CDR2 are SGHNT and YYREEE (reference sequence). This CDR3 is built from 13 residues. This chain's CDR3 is CASSNTGIYGYTF. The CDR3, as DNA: TGTGCCAGCAGCAATACAGGGATCTACGGCTACACCTTC.

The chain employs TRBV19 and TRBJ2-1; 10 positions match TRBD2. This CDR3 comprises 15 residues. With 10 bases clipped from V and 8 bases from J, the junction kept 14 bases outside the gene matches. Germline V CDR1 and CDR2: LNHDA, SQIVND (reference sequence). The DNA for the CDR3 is TGTGCCACCTGGGGGAGCGGGGGGGCGAGGGATGAGCAGTTCTTC. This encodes CATWGSGGARDEQFF.

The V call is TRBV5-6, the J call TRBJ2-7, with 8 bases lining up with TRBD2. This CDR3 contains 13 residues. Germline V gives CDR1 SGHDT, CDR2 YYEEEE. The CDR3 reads CAVRAAGADEQYF. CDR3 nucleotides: TGTGCAGTCCGGGCAGCGGGAGCTGACGAGCAGTACTTC.

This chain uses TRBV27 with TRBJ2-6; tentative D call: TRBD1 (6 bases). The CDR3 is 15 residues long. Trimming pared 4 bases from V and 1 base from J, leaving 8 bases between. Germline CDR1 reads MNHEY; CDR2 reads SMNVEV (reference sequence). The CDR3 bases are TGTGCCAGCAGTTCCAGGGGTTCTGGGGCCAACGTCCTGACTTTC. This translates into CASSSRGSGANVLTF.

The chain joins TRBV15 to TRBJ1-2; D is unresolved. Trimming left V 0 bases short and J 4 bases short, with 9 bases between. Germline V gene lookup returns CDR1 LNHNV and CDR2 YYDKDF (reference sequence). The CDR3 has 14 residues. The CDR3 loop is CATSRDRRGYGYTF. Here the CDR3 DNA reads TGTGCCACCAGCAGAGATCGGCGGGGCTATGGCTACACCTTC.